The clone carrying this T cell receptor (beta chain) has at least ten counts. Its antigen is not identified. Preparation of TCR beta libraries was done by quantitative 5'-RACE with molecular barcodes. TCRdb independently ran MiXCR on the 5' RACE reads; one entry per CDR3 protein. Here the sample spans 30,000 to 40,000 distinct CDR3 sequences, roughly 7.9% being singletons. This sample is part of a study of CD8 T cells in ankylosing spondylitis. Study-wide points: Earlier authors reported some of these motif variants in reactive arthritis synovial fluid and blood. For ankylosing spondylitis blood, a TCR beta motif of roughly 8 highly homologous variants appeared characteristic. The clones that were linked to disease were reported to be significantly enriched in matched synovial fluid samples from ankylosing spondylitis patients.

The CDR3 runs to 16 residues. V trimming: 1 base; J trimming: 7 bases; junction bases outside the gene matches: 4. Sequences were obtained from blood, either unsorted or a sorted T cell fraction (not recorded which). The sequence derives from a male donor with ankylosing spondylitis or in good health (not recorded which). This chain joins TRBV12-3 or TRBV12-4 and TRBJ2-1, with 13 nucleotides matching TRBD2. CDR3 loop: CASSLGGLAGENEQFF. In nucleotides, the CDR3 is TGTGCCAGCAGTTTAGGTGGACTAGCGGGAGAGAATGAGCAGTTCTTC.